The 2 T cell receptor beta chains below all came from one sample that was sequenced in a study of blood T cell repertoires in COVID-19. Profiling relied on immunoSEQ multiplex PCR, and the TCRdb table lists in-frame clones only, not all of them. The data hold over 50,000 clones, with roughly 86% observed a single time. Material for sequencing was peripheral blood. Every receptor here comes from a man aged 60-69 years with acute or convalescent COVID-19.

The chain is built from TRBV3-1 (or the pseudogene TRBV3-2) and TRBJ2-2; D gene unclear. Trimming removed 7 bases at V and 4 bases at J, with 7 bases between. Germline V lookup: CDR1 LGHDT, CDR2 YNNKEL (reference sequence). The CDR3 runs 12 residues. The CDR3 bases are TGTGCCAGCACCCGAGGCACCGGGGAGCTGTTTTTT. Its protein is CASTRGTGELFF.

The genes are TRBV7-6 and TRBJ2-7; 8 positions match TRBD1. Germline V CDR1 and CDR2: SGHVS, FNYEAQ. The V gene end was trimmed by 5 bases and the J gene end by 3 bases; junction bases not matched to a gene: 9. This CDR3 region has 15 residues. Here the CDR3 DNA reads TGTGCCAGCAGCGTAAAACAGGGGGGACTCTACGAGCAGTACTTC. This codes for CASSVKQGGLYEQYF.